This T cell receptor beta chain was identified during a study of Tregs in tolerant kidney transplant recipients. This clone was observed a few times. Its antigen is unidentified. This CDR3 is built from 13 residues. Looked up from germline, CDR1 is SGHNT and CDR2 is YENEEA. V was pared by 5 bases and J by 0 bases, with 7 bases between. The protocol was immunoSEQ multiplex PCR, while the TCRdb copy is restricted to in-frame clones and leaves out a portion. The data contain around 16,000 clones, about two thirds of them singletons. Source material: Tregs from blood cultured with allogeneic cells. This clonotype was obtained from a human donor in good health. V is TRBV11-3 and J is TRBJ1-1; no clear D. CDR3 in amino acids: CASSPWMNTEAFF. The CDR3 DNA sequence: TGTGCCAGCAGCCCTTGGATGAACACTGAAGCTTTCTTT.